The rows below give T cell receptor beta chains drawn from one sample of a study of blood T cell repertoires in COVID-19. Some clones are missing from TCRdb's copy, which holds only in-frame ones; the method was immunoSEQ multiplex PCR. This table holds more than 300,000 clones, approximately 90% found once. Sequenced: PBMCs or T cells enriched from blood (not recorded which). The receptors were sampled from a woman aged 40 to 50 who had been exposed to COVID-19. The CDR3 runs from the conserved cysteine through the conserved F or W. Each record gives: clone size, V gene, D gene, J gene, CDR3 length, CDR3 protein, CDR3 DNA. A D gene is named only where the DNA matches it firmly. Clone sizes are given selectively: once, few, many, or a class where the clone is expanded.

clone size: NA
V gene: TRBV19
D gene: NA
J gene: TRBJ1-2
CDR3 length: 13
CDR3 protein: CASSNRAGDGYTF
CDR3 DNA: TGTGCCAGTAGCAACCGCGCAGGGGATGGCTACACCTTC

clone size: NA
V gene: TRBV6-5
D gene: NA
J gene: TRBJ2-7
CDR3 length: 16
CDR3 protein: CASSYGGATISYEQYF
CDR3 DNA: TGTGCCAGCAGTTACGGGGGGGCTACAATTTCCTACGAGCAGTACTTC

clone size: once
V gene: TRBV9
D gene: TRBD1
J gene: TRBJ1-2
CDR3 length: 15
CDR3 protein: CASSGAGTGGYGYTF
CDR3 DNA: TGTGCCAGCAGCGGAGCCGGGACAGGGGGCTATGGCTACACCTTC

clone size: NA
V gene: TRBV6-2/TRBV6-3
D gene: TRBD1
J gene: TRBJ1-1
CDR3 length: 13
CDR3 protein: CASSYLGQVEAFF
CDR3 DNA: TGTGCCAGCAGTTACCTTGGACAGGTTGAAGCTTTCTTT

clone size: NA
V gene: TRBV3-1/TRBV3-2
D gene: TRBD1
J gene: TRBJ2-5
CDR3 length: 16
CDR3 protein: CASSQGTGQTSETQYF
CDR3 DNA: TGTGCCAGCAGCCAAGGGACAGGCCAAACGTCGGAGACCCAGTACTTC

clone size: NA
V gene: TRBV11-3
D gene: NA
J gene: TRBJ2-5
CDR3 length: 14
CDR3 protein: CASSSPGGVETQYF
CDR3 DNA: TGTGCCAGCAGCTCGCCCGGAGGGGTAGAGACCCAGTACTTC

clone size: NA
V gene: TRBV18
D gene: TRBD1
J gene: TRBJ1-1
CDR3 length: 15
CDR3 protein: CASSPQGAEVSEAFF
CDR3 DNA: TGTGCCAGCTCACCACAGGGGGCGGAAGTATCTGAAGCTTTCTTT

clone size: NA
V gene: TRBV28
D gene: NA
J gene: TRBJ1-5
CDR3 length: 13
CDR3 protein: CASSFQHGGPQHF
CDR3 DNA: TGTGCCAGCAGTTTTCAGCATGGAGGGCCCCAGCATTTT

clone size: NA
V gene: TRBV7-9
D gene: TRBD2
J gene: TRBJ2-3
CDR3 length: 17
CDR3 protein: CASSLGVAGDGTDTQYF
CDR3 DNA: TGTGCCAGCAGCTTAGGGGTAGCGGGAGATGGCACAGATACGCAGTATTTT

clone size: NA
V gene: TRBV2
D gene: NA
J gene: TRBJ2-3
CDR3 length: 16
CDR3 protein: CASSEEGRSASDTQYF
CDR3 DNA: TGTGCCAGCAGTGAAGAAGGGAGATCCGCCTCCGATACGCAGTATTTT

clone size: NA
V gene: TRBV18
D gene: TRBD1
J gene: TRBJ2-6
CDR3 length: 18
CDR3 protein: CASSPQGQGGSGANVLTF
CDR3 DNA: TGTGCCAGCTCACCACAAGGACAGGGAGGCTCTGGGGCCAACGTCCTGACTTTC

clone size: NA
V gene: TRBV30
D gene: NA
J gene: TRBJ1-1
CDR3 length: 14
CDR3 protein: CAWSRVSGLAEAFF
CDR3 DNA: TGTGCCTGGAGTCGGGTCAGCGGTTTAGCTGAAGCTTTCTTT

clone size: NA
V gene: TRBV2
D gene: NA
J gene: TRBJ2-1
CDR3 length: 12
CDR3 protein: CASSRGRNEQFF
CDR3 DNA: TGTGCCAGCAGTAGGGGCAGGAATGAGCAGTTCTTC

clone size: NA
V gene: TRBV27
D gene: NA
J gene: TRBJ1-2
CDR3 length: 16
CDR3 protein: CASSPTSRGSYYGYTF
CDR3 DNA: TGTGCCAGCAGCCCCACATCGCGGGGCAGTTACTATGGCTACACCTTC

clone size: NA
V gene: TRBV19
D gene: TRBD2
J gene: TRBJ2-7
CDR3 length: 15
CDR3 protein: CASSRRLAGAYEQYF
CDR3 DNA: TGTGCCAGTAGTCGAAGACTAGCGGGTGCCTACGAGCAGTACTTC

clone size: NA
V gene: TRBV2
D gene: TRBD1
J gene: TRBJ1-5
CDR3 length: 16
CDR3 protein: CASSEARTGGAQPQHF
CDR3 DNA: TGTGCCAGCAGTGAAGCAAGGACAGGGGGAGCTCAGCCCCAGCATTTT

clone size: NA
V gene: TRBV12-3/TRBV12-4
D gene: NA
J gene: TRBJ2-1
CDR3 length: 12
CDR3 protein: CASSLNGDEQFF
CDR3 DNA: TGTGCCAGCAGTTTAAACGGGGATGAGCAGTTCTTC

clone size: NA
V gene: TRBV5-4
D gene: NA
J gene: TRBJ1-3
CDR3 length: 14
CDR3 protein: CASSSPGRGNTIYF
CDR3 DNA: TGTGCCAGCAGCTCACCGGGAAGGGGAAACACCATATATTTT

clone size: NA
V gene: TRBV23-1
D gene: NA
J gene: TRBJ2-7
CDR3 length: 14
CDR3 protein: CASSQEVPSHEQYF
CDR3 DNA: TGCGCCAGCAGTCAAGAGGTCCCTAGTCACGAGCAGTACTTC

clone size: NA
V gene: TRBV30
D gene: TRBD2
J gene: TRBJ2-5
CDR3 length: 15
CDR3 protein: CAWSVLAGVQETQYF
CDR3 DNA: TGTGCCTGGAGTGTACTAGCGGGAGTCCAAGAGACCCAGTACTTC

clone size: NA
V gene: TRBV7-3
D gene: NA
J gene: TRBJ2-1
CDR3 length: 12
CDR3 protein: CASSFQGSEQFF
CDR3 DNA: TGTGCCAGCAGCTTCCAGGGATCTGAGCAGTTCTTC